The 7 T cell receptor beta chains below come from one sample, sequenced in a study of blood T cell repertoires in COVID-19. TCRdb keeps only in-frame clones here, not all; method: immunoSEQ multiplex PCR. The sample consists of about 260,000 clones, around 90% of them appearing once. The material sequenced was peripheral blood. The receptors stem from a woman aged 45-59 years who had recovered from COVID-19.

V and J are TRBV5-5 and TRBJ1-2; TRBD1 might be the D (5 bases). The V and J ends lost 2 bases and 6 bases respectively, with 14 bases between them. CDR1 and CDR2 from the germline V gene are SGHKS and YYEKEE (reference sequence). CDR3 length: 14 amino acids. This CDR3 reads CASSFVSGLDGYTF. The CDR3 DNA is TGTGCCAGCAGCTTTGTTTCAGGGTTGGATGGCTACACCTTC.

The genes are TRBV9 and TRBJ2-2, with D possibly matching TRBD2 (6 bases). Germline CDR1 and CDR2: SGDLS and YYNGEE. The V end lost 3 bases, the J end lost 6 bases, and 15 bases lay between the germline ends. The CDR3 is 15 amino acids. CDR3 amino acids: CASSARLDCSGELFF. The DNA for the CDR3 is TGTGCCAGCAGCGCTAGACTAGATTGTTCCGGGGAGCTGTTTTTT.

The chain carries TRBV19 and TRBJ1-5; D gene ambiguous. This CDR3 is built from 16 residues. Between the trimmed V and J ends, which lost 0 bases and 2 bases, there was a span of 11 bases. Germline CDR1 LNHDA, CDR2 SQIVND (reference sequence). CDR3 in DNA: TGTGCCAGTAGTATAGAGGGCAGGTTTGGCAATCAGCCCCAGCATTTT. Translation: CASSIEGRFGNQPQHF.

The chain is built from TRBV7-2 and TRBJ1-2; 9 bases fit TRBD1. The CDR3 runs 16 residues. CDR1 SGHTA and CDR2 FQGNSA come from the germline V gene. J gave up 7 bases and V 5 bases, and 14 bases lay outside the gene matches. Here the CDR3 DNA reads TGTGCCAGCAGCCCAAGGACAGGGGCCCTTATCTTTGGCTACACCTTC. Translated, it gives CASSPRTGALIFGYTF. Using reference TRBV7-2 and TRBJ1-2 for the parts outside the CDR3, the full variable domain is GAGVSQSPSNKVTEKGKDVELRCDPISGHTALYWYRQSLGQGLEFLIYFQGNSAPDKSGLPSDRFSAERTGGSVSTLTIQRTQQEDSAVYLCASSPRTGALIFGYTFGSGTRLTVV.

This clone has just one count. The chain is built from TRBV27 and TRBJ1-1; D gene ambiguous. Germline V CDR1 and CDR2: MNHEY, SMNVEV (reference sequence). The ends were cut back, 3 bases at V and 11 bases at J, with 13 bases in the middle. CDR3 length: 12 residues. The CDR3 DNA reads TGTGCCAGCAGTTTCTTGGGTGCGGTGGCTTTCTTT. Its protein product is CASSFLGAVAFF.

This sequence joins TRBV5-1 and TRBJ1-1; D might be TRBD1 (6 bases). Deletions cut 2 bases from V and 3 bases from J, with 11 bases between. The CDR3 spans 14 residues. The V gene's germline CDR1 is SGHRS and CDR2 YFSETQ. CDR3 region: CASSLDRLDTEAFF. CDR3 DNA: TGCGCCAGCAGCTTAGACAGGCTGGACACTGAAGCTTTCTTT.

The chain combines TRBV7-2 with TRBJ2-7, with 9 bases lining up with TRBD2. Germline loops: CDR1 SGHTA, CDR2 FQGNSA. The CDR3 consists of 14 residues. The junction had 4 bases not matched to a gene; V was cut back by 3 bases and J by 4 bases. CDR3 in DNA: TGTGCCAGCAGCTTCGCTAGCGGGGAGTACGAGCAGTACTTC. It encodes CASSFASGEYEQYF.